These 31 T cell receptor beta chains were all obtained from the same sample, sequenced in a study of blood T cells in healthy people across ages. Then a second PCR, running roughly 7 to 11 cycles, was carried out with a sample-barcoded 5' primer and a J-beta primer mix. TCRdb passed the 5' RACE reads through MiXCR, listing each CDR3 protein once. This sample yields about 800,000 distinct CDR3 sequences, of which 25% are seen a single time; more than 3% belongs to the top ten. These same records also appear under a second study, on T cells of mothers and their children.

The source material was blood. The receptors were gathered from a boy aged 5-17 years in good health.

This clonotype occurred a few times. The junction departs from germline at one end; a sequencing error may be responsible. J is TRBJ1-4 and V is TRBV29-1; D not resolved. The CDR3 runs to 15 residues. Germline V gene sequence: CDR1 SQVTM, CDR2 ANQGSEA. The DNA for the CDR3 is TGCAGCGTTGGAGATAGCGATCGGTTCGATGAAGAACTGTTTTTT. Translated, it gives CSVGDSDRFDEELFF.

In this sample, this clonotype turned up many times. The J gene is TRBJ2-5, the V gene TRBV7-9; weak D call: TRBD1 (6 bases). The CDR3 extends over 12 amino acids. CDR1 and CDR2 (germline): SEHNR, FQNEAQ (reference sequence). Trimming left V 6 bases short and J 4 bases short, with 9 bases between. Written as DNA, the CDR3 is TGTGCCAGCAGTTTACAGGGAGAGACCCAGTACTTC. Its protein product is CASSLQGETQYF.

This clonotype was counted ten times or more. This rearrangement joins TRBV28 to TRBJ2-7; D is perhaps TRBD1 or TRBD2 (5 bases each). The CDR3 covers 16 residues. From germline, CDR1 is MDHEN and CDR2 SYDVKM. Deletions cut 10 bases from V and 1 base from J, with 23 bases between. In nucleotides, the CDR3 is TGTGCCACCGTGGACGAAAGGGGAGTGGGATCCTACGAGCAGTACTTC. Translation: CATVDERGVGSYEQYF.

This clonotype was recorded a few times. The chain combines TRBV6-1 with TRBJ2-2; TRBD2 agrees at 8 bases. Germline CDR1 MNHNS, CDR2 SASEGT. With V trimmed by 7 bases and J by 8 bases, 15 bases remained unmatched. The CDR3 is made up of 16 amino acids. The CDR3 loop reads CASNPWGTSLRGELFF. The DNA for the CDR3 is TGTGCCAGCAATCCATGGGGGACTAGTCTCCGAGGGGAGCTGTTTTTT.

V usage is TRBV11-2 and J usage is TRBJ2-1; possibly TRBD2 for D (6 bases). The CDR3 sequence is 15 residues long. CDR1 and CDR2 from the germline V gene are SGHAT and FQNNGV. Trimming shortened V by 5 bases and J by 6 bases, and 17 bases separated the two germline ends. The DNA of the CDR3 is TGTGCCAGCAGCATACGGACTATAGCCGTCAATGAGCAGTTCTTC. It codes for CASSIRTIAVNEQFF.

The gene calls are TRBV28 and TRBJ2-4; TRBD1 is a possible D gene (5 bases). The CDR3 has 14 residues. CDR1 is MDHEN and CDR2 is SYDVKM in the germline V gene. V shed 6 bases and J shed 3 bases, with 12 bases lying between them. The CDR3 nucleotides are TGTGCCAGCAGCCAGACAGAAAGCAAAAACATTCAGTACTTC. It encodes CASSQTESKNIQYF.

The CDR3 nucleotides are TGCAGCGTTGGGAGCGGGACAGGCTACGAGCAGTACTTC. Amino acid sequence: CSVGSGTGYEQYF. The chain carries TRBV29-1 and TRBJ2-7, with a tentative D call TRBD1 (8 bases). Trimming took 4 bases from V and 3 from J, leaving 13 bases between them. This CDR3 region has 13 residues. The germline CDR1 and CDR2 sequences are SQVTM and ANQGSEA.

A note on this clonotype: The missing conserved phenylalanine or tryptophan at the end of this CDR3 makes a read error likely. The chain is built from TRBV6-2 or TRBV6-3 and TRBJ1-1; 11 positions match TRBD1. The length of the CDR3 is 13 residues. CDR1 is MNHEY, CDR2 SVGEGT, per germline. V trimming: 8 bases; J trimming: 1 base; junction bases outside the gene matches: 0. The CDR3 region has the DNA TGTGCCAGCGGACAGGGGGCGAACACTGAAGCTTTCGTT. Translating gives CASGQGANTEAFV.

This clonotype has only a few counts. The gene calls are TRBV7-9 and TRBJ1-1; TRBD1 might be the D (5 bases). Germline V CDR1 and CDR2: SEHNR, FQNEAQ (reference sequence). This CDR3 is built from 17 residues. The V end was cut by 3 bases, the J end by 0 bases, with 17 bases between. The CDR3 DNA sequence: TGTGCCAGCAGCTTCGGCAGGGATGTAGGCATGAACACTGAAGCTTTCTTT. It encodes CASSFGRDVGMNTEAFF.

The chain combines TRBV27 with TRBJ1-1; D call uncertain. The V and J ends lost 0 bases and 3 bases respectively, with 11 bases between them. The CDR3 is made up of 15 amino acids. Germline CDR1 MNHEY, CDR2 SMNVEV (reference sequence). The CDR3 DNA sequence: TGTGCCAGCAGTTTATCGTATCAGTGGGACACTGAAGCTTTCTTT. Its translation is CASSLSYQWDTEAFF.

In this sample, this clonotype turned up many times. This chain links TRBV7-2 with TRBJ2-2, with D hard to call. The CDR3 runs to 12 residues. CDR1 is SGHTA and CDR2 is FQGNSA in the germline V gene. The V end lost 6 bases, the J end lost 5 bases, and 7 bases lay between the germline ends. The CDR3, as DNA: TGTGCCAGCAGTTTGCGAACCGGGGAGCTGTTTTTT. Amino acid sequence: CASSLRTGELFF.

The chain employs TRBV20-1 and TRBJ1-1; tentative D call: TRBD1 (6 bases). Germline assignment: CDR1 DFQATT and CDR2 SNEGSKA (reference sequence). The CDR3 loop spans 11 amino acids. The ends were cut back, 6 bases at V and 5 bases at J, with 10 bases in the middle. CDR3 amino acids: CSATGQTEAFF. The CDR3 bases are TGCAGTGCCACTGGACAGACTGAAGCTTTCTTT.

The V call is TRBV27, the J call TRBJ1-5; 7 nucleotides match TRBD1. The CDR3 extends over 15 amino acids. CDR1 MNHEY and CDR2 SMNVEV come from the germline V gene (reference sequence). Germline trimming cut 2 bases from V and 5 bases from J; bases unmatched to any gene: 6. The CDR3 DNA reads as TGTGCCAGCAGTTTAATGGGACAGTTATATCAGCCCCAGCATTTT. Translated: CASSLMGQLYQPQHF.

The gene calls are TRBV7-2 and TRBJ2-1; D remains unclear. V lost 1 base, J lost 4 bases, and 14 bases lay in between. Germline CDR1 is SGHTA and CDR2 is FQGNSA. The length of the CDR3 is 16 residues. The CDR3 region has the DNA TGTGCCAGCAGCTTAGAAGTCTCCCTTCGTTACAATGAGCAGTTCTTC. Translating gives CASSLEVSLRYNEQFF.

About this clonotype: One junction end disagrees with the germline gene, perhaps due to a read error. V usage is TRBV10-3 and J usage is TRBJ1-5, with 9 bases identical to TRBD1. The CDR3 length is 13 residues. Germline CDR1 ENHRY, CDR2 SYGVKD. CDR3 in amino acids: CAIRGTGNRPQHF. DNA for the CDR3: TGTGCCATCAGGGGGACAGGGAATCGGCCCCAGCATTTT.

The rearrangement uses TRBV7-2 and TRBJ1-4, with D possibly being TRBD1 (6 bases). The CDR3 contains 16 residues. V was pared by 0 bases and J by 6 bases, with 14 bases between. Germline assignment: CDR1 SGHTA and CDR2 FQGNSA. DNA for the CDR3: TGTGCCAGCAGCTTAGCGTTGGAGGGGGTTTATGAAAAACTGTTTTTT. Protein sequence: CASSLALEGVYEKLFF. The whole variable domain, filled in from reference TRBV7-2 and TRBJ1-4, reads GAGVSQSPSNKVTEKGKDVELRCDPISGHTALYWYRQSLGQGLEFLIYFQGNSAPDKSGLPSDRFSAERTGGSVSTLTIQRTQQEDSAVYLCASSLALEGVYEKLFFGSGTQLSVL.

This clonotype was recorded a few times. This chain uses TRBV5-1 with TRBJ2-2; 7 bases are shared with TRBD1. Germline CDR1 reads SGHRS; CDR2 reads YFSETQ. Trimming removed 7 bases from V and 4 bases from J; junction bases left unmatched: 10. There are 15 residues in the CDR3. CDR3 DNA: TGCGCCAGCGGGATCCGACAGGGCGGCACCGGGGAGCTGTTTTTT. Translated, it gives CASGIRQGGTGELFF. The entire variable domain, with the rest obtained from reference TRBV5-1 and TRBJ2-2, is as follows: KAGVTQTPRYLIKTRGQQVTLSCSPISGHRSVSWYQQTPGQGLQFLFEYFSETQRNKGNFPGRFSGRQFSNSRSEMNVSTLELGDSALYLCASGIRQGGTGELFFGEGSRLTVL.

This clonotype was detected a few times. The chain uses TRBV7-2 and TRBJ2-7; D might be TRBD1 or TRBD2, each matching 5 bases. Trimming cost V 5 bases and J 3 bases, with 14 bases left between them. Germline V gene data show CDR1 as SGHTA and CDR2 as FQGNSA. The CDR3 length is 14 residues. The CDR3 DNA reads as TGTGCCAGCAGCACCGACTATGGGGGCTACGAGCAGTACTTC. Protein product: CASSTDYGGYEQYF.

The rearrangement links TRBV12-3 or TRBV12-4 to TRBJ2-2; 12 bases line up with TRBD2. The length of the CDR3 is 15 residues. The trim removed 9 bases at V and 5 bases at J, leaving 7 bases unmatched. The CDR3 region is CASPRTSGTTGELFF. The CDR3 nucleotides are TGTGCCAGTCCTAGGACTAGCGGGACAACCGGGGAGCTGTTTTTT.

In the case of this clonotype: A much larger clone lies one base from this, so it may be a read error. V and J are TRBV12-3 or TRBV12-4 and TRBJ1-2, with D maybe TRBD1 (6 bases). The CDR3 sequence is 15 residues long. The V end lost 5 bases, the J end lost 5 bases, and 18 bases lay between the germline ends. CDR3 DNA: TGTGCCAGCAGTCTTGGCTGGGCACAGGGTTATGGCTACACCTTC. Translation: CASSLGWAQGYGYTF.

As concerns this clonotype: A much larger clone lies a single base off, so this may be a read error. CDR3 loop: CASRWGSGANVLTF. For the CDR3, the DNA is TGTGCCAGCAGGTGGGGCTCTGGGGCCAACGTCCTGACTTTC. The chain is built from TRBV6-5 and TRBJ2-6; D remains ambiguous. The CDR3 loop spans 14 amino acids. V shed 6 bases and J shed 0 bases, with 6 bases lying between them. Germline CDR1 MNHEY, CDR2 SVGAGI.

The chain combines TRBV11-2 with TRBJ2-7, with D perhaps TRBD2 (7 bases). The germline V and J ends were trimmed by 7 bases and 2 bases, with 24 bases remaining between them. CDR1 SGHAT and CDR2 FQNNGV come from the germline V gene. There are 17 residues in the CDR3. The chain's CDR3 is CASNKFVVAGAAYEQYF. CDR3 DNA sequence: TGTGCCAGCAACAAATTTGTTGTGGCGGGGGCCGCCTACGAGCAGTACTTC.

This clonotype was seen only a few times. This rearrangement joins TRBV12-3 or TRBV12-4 to TRBJ2-1; D unclear. Trimming removed 4 bases at V and 10 bases at J, with 11 bases between. The CDR3 consists of 12 residues. CDR3 sequence: CASSSSGLEQFF. The CDR3 nucleotides read TGTGCCAGCAGTTCATCCGGGCTAGAGCAGTTCTTC.

This clonotype has just a few counts. The chain has TRBV29-1 and TRBJ2-7; a weak D match, TRBD1 (6 bases). V lost 6 bases, J lost 0 bases, and 15 bases lay in between. This CDR3 has 14 residues. The germline gives CDR1 SQVTM, CDR2 ANQGSEA. The CDR3, as DNA: TGCAGCGTACTCCTCAGGGGCAGCTCCTACGAGCAGTACTTC. Encoded protein: CSVLLRGSSYEQYF.

This chain's CDR3 is CSVGVLVEYGYTF. In nucleotides, the CDR3 is TGCAGCGTTGGGGTCCTCGTCGAGTATGGCTACACCTTC. The genes are TRBV29-1 and TRBJ1-2; D is ambiguous. This CDR3 is 13 amino acids long. Trimming pared 4 bases from V and 5 bases from J, leaving 14 bases between. Per the germline V gene, CDR1 is SQVTM and CDR2 is ANQGSEA.

The V call is TRBV20-1, the J call TRBJ2-5; tentative D call: TRBD2 (6 bases). Germline lookup yields CDR1 DFQATT and CDR2 SNEGSKA (reference sequence). This CDR3 spans 16 amino acids. Trimming took 6 bases from V and 1 from J, leaving 21 bases between them. CDR3 in amino acids: CSAAPRAGRTQETQYF. CDR3 coding DNA: TGCAGTGCCGCCCCTCGGGCGGGGCGTACCCAAGAGACCCAGTACTTC.

This clonotype was seen a handful of times. The rearrangement joins TRBV29-1 to TRBJ2-7; D call uncertain. Germline-derived CDR1 and CDR2 are SQVTM and ANQGSEA. This CDR3 has 11 amino acids. V lost 6 bases and J lost 2, with 8 bases in between. In nucleotides, the CDR3 is TGCAGCGTCTCAGGAACCTACGAGCAGTACTTC. Its protein is CSVSGTYEQYF.

The V gene is TRBV6-1, the J gene TRBJ2-5; D possibly corresponds to TRBD1 (7 bases). Trimming shortened V by 5 bases and J by 9 bases, and 25 bases separated the two germline ends. The CDR3 length is 16 residues. Germline values: CDR1 MNHNS, CDR2 SASEGT. The CDR3 region is CASSPPGGGGLEAQYF. In DNA, the CDR3 is TGTGCCAGCAGTCCCCCAGGTGGAGGGGGCTTGGAGGCCCAGTACTTC.

This clonotype was observed many times. The chain carries TRBV20-1 and TRBJ2-7, with unresolved D. The CDR3 has 15 residues. Germline CDR1 is DFQATT and CDR2 is SNEGSKA (reference sequence). Trimming removed 6 bases at V and 0 bases at J, with 18 bases between. CDR3 coding DNA: TGCAGTGCAAGTCGTCAGGAATCCTTCTCCTACGAGCAGTACTTC. Encoded protein: CSASRQESFSYEQYF.

This clonotype appeared a single time. CDR3 region: CSASKNGAEETQYF. CDR3 coding DNA: TGCAGTGCTTCTAAGAACGGTGCCGAAGAGACCCAGTACTTC. This chain uses TRBV20-1 with TRBJ2-5; D is ambiguous. This CDR3 is built from 14 residues. Trimming shortened V by 5 bases and J by 3 bases, and 16 bases separated the two germline ends. Germline values: CDR1 DFQATT, CDR2 SNEGSKA (reference sequence).

There are a few counts of this clonotype. The J gene is TRBJ1-3, the V gene TRBV7-2; D is undetermined. Germline V gene data show CDR1 as SGHTA and CDR2 as FQGNSA. V lost 5 bases and J lost 0, with 14 bases in between. This CDR3 comprises 16 residues. This CDR3 reads CASSDRRVSSGNTIYF. The DNA of the CDR3 is TGTGCCAGCAGCGACCGGCGGGTTAGCTCTGGAAACACCATATATTTT.